The present entry profiles one TCR beta chain with its context. Antigen unknown. This specimen belongs to a study of shared clonotypes between healthy human individuals. Study-level results: The diversity represented, both genetic and in exposure history, was limited by few donors.

Clones were sequenced by immunoSEQ multiplex PCR, and TCRdb holds only the in-frame ones, with some missing. Of 700,000 or so clones in the sample, 72% are singletons; the top ten hold approximately 2%. This CDR3 contains 15 residues. V was clipped by 4 bases and J by 2 bases; unmatched bases: 7. Germline assignment: CDR1 SGHNT and CDR2 YYREEE (reference sequence). Memory CD4+ cells were the fraction left after CD45RA+ naive selection. The sequencing input was memory CD4+ T cells sorted from blood. Subset here: CD45RA-negative fraction. This TCR came from a woman under 40 in good health. The chain couples TRBV5-4 to TRBJ2-7; 9 bases agree with TRBD2. CDR3 region: CASSPGTSITYEQYF. The CDR3 DNA reads as TGTGCCAGCAGCCCCGGGACTAGCATTACCTACGAGCAGTACTTC.